A selection of T cell receptor beta chains follows, all from one sample in a study of identical twins. MiXCR, applied by TCRdb to the 5' RACE reads, yields one record per CDR3 protein. This table holds about 660,000 distinct CDR3 sequences, over 8.5% found once. This sample also belongs to another study, concerning yellow fever vaccine responses in identical twins.

The sample comprised PBMCs. These receptors all stem from a woman aged 18-29 years in good health. CDR3s include the opening cysteine and the closing phenylalanine or tryptophan. Each record gives: D gene, J gene, V gene, clone size, CDR3 DNA, CDR3 protein. D genes are given only for firm matches. A row's size may be missing; if present it is once, few, many or a size class.

>NA|TRBJ2-5|TRBV24-1|NA
TGTGCCACCAGTGATGACGACAGGCTACAGGAGACCCAGTACTTC
CATSDDDRLQETQYF
>NA|TRBJ2-7|TRBV7-9|few
TGTGCCAGCACCTACGACTCCGGGATCTCAGAAAGGGAGCAGTACTTC
CASTYDSGISEREQYF
>TRBD1|TRBJ1-1|TRBV7-6|few
TGTGCCAGCAGCCCGCGGGACAGTCAAGACACTGAAGCTTTCTTT
CASSPRDSQDTEAFF
>TRBD1|TRBJ2-7|TRBV2|NA
TGTGCCAGCAGAGAAGACCGGGACAGGCCCTACGAGCAGTACTTC
CASREDRDRPYEQYF
>NA|TRBJ2-2|TRBV3-1|many
TGTGCCAGCAGCCAATCTAGAGGGGCCGGGGAGCTGTTTTTT
CASSQSRGAGELFF
>TRBD2|TRBJ2-5|TRBV3-1|few
TGTGCCAGCAGCCAAGCTTCACCCGGGACTAGAGTTGAGACCCAGTACTTC
CASSQASPGTRVETQYF
>NA|TRBJ2-2|TRBV21-1|NA
TGTGCCAGCAGCGCACGACAGGGGGCGCGGGGGGGGGACACCGGGGAGCTGTTTTTT
CASSARQGARGGDTGELFF
>TRBD2|TRBJ2-3|TRBV30|few
TGTGCCTGGAGTGAAGCGGGAGGCAAGGAAGATACGCAGTATTTT
CAWSEAGGKEDTQYF
>TRBD2|TRBJ2-7|TRBV7-2|NA
TGTGCCAGCAGCTTAGAGCTAGCGGGAGCTTTTTCCTACGAGCAGTACTTC
CASSLELAGAFSYEQYF
>NA|TRBJ2-1|TRBV20-1|NA
TGCAGTGCTAGATCCCTAGGCTCCTACAATGAGCAGTTCTTC
CSARSLGSYNEQFF
>NA|TRBJ2-6|TRBV6-2/TRBV6-3|many
TGTGCCAGCAGTTACTCCGACTCTGGGGCCAACGTCCTGACTTTC
CASSYSDSGANVLTF
>NA|TRBJ2-1|TRBV11-2|many
TGTGCCAGCAGCCCCGGGACCACAAGGGGCAATGAGCAGTTCTTC
CASSPGTTRGNEQFF
>NA|TRBJ1-3|TRBV3-1|few
TGTGCCAGCAGCCAAGAACCCCTAGGCAGGAGCTCTGGAAACACCATATATTTT
CASSQEPLGRSSGNTIYF
>TRBD1|TRBJ2-3|TRBV5-1|NA
TGCGCCAGCAGCGTCGGGACAGGGTTGACAGATACGCAGTATTTT
CASSVGTGLTDTQYF
>NA|TRBJ2-1|TRBV2|few
TGTGCCAGCAGCGTGGAAGGGTTGCATCAGTTCTTC
CASSVEGLHQFF
>NA|TRBJ2-5|TRBV5-1|many
TGCGCCAGCAGCTTGGAGGGGAGGGAGACCCAGTACTTC
CASSLEGRETQYF
>TRBD2|TRBJ2-1|TRBV7-9|few
TGTGCCAGCAGCTCACGCGGGGGGGCGGTTTATGAGCAGTTCTTC
CASSSRGGAVYEQFF
>NA|TRBJ2-7|TRBV4-3|few
TGCGCCAGCAGCCAAGATGTAACCGCCAGCTCCGAGCAGTACTTC
CASSQDVTASSEQYF